The 8 T cell receptor beta chains reported below all come from one sample, sequenced in a study of glioma-infiltrating T cells after dendritic cell vaccination. Method: immunoSEQ multiplex PCR; TCRdb's copy keeps in-frame clones and lacks some. The sample holds fewer than 110,000 clones, 81% seen once. The sample consisted of blood, taken before dendritic cell vaccination. Receptor source: a human donor with glioblastoma.

The rearrangement links TRBV4-1 to TRBJ2-3; 9 positions agree with TRBD1. The CDR3 is made up of 15 amino acids. With V trimmed by 4 bases and J by 5 bases, 7 bases remained unmatched. CDR1 and CDR2 (germline): MGHRA, YSYEKL. CDR3 protein: CASSLGQGVGDTQYF. In DNA, the CDR3 is TGCGCCAGCAGCCTGGGACAGGGAGTGGGAGATACGCAGTATTTT.

Turning to this clone: This sample also contains other DNA sequences that code for the same CDR3. The chain couples TRBV11-3 to TRBJ1-6; D is unresolved. CDR1 SGHNT and CDR2 YENEEA come from the germline V gene. V lost 6 bases to trimming and J lost 7 bases, with 19 bases between them. The CDR3 length is 16 residues. The CDR3 sequence: CASRSKPAMRNSPLHF. The CDR3 DNA is TGTGCCAGCAGGTCCAAACCCGCAATGCGGAATTCACCCCTCCACTTT. Full variable domain (outside the CDR3, taken from reference TRBV11-3 and TRBJ1-6): EAGVVQSPRYKIIEKKQPVAFWCNPISGHNTLYWYLQNLGQGPELLIRYENEEAVDDSQLPKDRFSAERLKGVDSTLKIQPAELGDSAVYLCASRSKPAMRNSPLHFGNGTRLTVT.

Worth noting for this clone: Relative to the germline gene, one junction end is altered; a read error may explain this. CDR3 sequence reads: CAGSLGARETQYF. The CDR3 region has the DNA TGTGCCGGCAGCTTAGGAGCCCGTGAGACCCAGTACTTC. The rearrangement joins TRBV11-3 to TRBJ2-5; no reliable D call. The CDR3 is made up of 13 amino acids. Germline V gene sequence: CDR1 SGHNT, CDR2 YENEEA.

A few counts support this clone. The chain uses TRBV5-6 and TRBJ2-7, with D tentatively TRBD2 (6 bases). The CDR3 sequence is 15 residues long. The V end lost 4 bases, the J end lost 4 bases, and 18 bases lay between the germline ends. The germline V gene has CDR1 SGHDT and CDR2 YYEEEE. CDR3 sequence reads: CASSLVGDSIYEQYF. CDR3 in DNA: TGTGCCAGCAGCCTTGTCGGGGACTCTATATACGAGCAGTACTTC.

CDR3: CASSRRTDQETQYF. The CDR3, as DNA: TGTGCCAGCAGCCGGAGGACGGATCAAGAGACCCAGTACTTC. The chain combines TRBV5-4 with TRBJ2-5; tentative D call: TRBD2 (5 bases). Germline CDR1 and CDR2: SGHNT and YYREEE (reference sequence). This CDR3 spans 14 amino acids. Trimming stripped 4 bases from V and 2 bases from J, with 12 bases between. Combining the CDR3 with reference TRBV5-4 and TRBJ2-5 gives the whole variable domain ETGVTQSPTHLIKTRGQQVTLRCSSQSGHNTVSWYQQALGQGPQFIFQYYREEENGRGNFPPRFSGLQFPNYSSELNVNALELDDSALYLCASSRRTDQETQYFGPGTRLLVL.

In DNA, the CDR3 is TGTGCCTGGAGGCGTGTTAGTAAGACTGAAGCTTTCTTT. This translates into CAWRRVSKTEAFF. The chain combines TRBV30 with TRBJ1-1; the D is unclear. CDR3 length equals 13 residues. Trimming shortened V by 3 bases and J by 5 bases, and 13 bases separated the two germline ends. From germline, CDR1 is GTSNPN and CDR2 SVGIG (reference sequence).

The chain recombines TRBV12-5 with TRBJ2-3, with 9 bases lining up with TRBD2. V lost 2 bases, J lost 3 bases, and 6 bases stayed unmatched. CDR1 is LGHNT, CDR2 FRNRAP, per germline. The CDR3 runs 16 residues. CDR3 in amino acids: CASGLPGGGVTDTQYF. CDR3 nucleotide sequence: TGTGCTAGTGGTTTGCCCGGCGGGGGGGTTACAGATACGCAGTATTTT.

V and J are TRBV15 and TRBJ2-5; D remains unclear. V dropped 0 bases and J dropped 5 bases, with 7 bases sitting between them. The CDR3 sequence is 13 residues long. In germline, CDR1 is LNHNV, CDR2 YYDKDF (reference sequence). CDR3 sequence (DNA): TGTGCCACCAGCAGAGATCCCTCCGAGACCCAGTACTTC. This translates into CATSRDPSETQYF.